What follows is one T cell receptor beta chain and its context. Its antigen remains unidentified. The germline gene is not matched at one end of the junction; a read error may be the cause. RNA was isolated from bulk unsorted tissue, and RNA quality was assessed with a NanoDrop ND-1000 and an Agilent 2100. Donors were newly diagnosed lung cancer patients admitted for thoracic surgery in China between August and November 2014, without prior chemotherapy. Patients who had received previous radiotherapy or chemotherapy, or who had another concurrent cancer, were excluded from the study. Pieces of surgical tissue measuring roughly 1-2.3 cm3 were kept in RNAlater solution and stored at -80 degrees C until use. This specimen comes from a study of tumor and adjacent non-tumor tissue in lung cancer (dated by TCRdb to 2017 to 2018). The study in broad terms: Of the cohort, 11 to 12 patients had adenocarcinoma, 2 had squamous cell carcinoma and 1 had small cell lung cancer. The approximately 15 enrolled patients, of whom about 10 were men and 5 were women, were aged 31 to 76 years and were diagnosed with TNM stage I to III disease. Sequencing generated a total of around 120 million productive TCRbeta reads, averaging about 4.17 million reads per sample. Bulk TCRbeta repertoires were compared between lung tumor tissue and matched distant non-tumor lung tissue obtained from fewer than 18 lung cancer patients. For each patient, one tumor sample and one normal lung sample were taken, giving around 30 paired specimens that underwent TCRbeta CDR3 sequencing. Beyond this particular receptor, the publication reports: The sequencing platform is not named in the methods, and unique molecular identifiers are not mentioned. Significantly higher TCR diversity was found in younger patients, and higher tumor TCR diversity was associated with shorter overall and disease-free survival. A significantly larger cumulative share of the repertoire was made up by the top 100 clones in normal lung than in tumor tissue. Peripheral blood was not sequenced, so blood TCRbeta repertoires were not examined in the lung cancer patients of the study. Tumor tissue showed significantly higher TCR diversity (inverse Simpson) than normal lung tissue, at around 450 vs 150 (P = 0.0075, Mann-Whitney U test). With only roughly 14 patients in the cohort, the authors noted that larger samples and more detailed clinical data are needed.

The library was prepared using multiplex PCR. The data were produced on an Illumina HiSeq 2500. TCRbeta libraries were constructed through three rounds of nested PCR with primers (Table S4) according to protocols modified from ARM-PCR. Before sequencing, PCR products of 200-500 bp were excised from the gel and purified with the QIAquick gel extraction kit. Turning to the authors' computational methods: Reads were cleaned with Trimmomatic, merged with FLASH into complete CDR3 sequences, and assigned to V(D)J germline segments with MiTCR. Clonal diversity was calculated as the inverse Simpson's index using VDJtools. In-frame sequences without a premature stop codon were defined as productive reads. The public reads were reanalyzed by TCRdb: fastp trimming at Q25, MiXCR alignment, in-frame beta chains only. Identical CDR3 protein sequences are pooled into one entry, listed with their most common genes and DNA. These V and J calls are TCRdb output, not the study's own analysis. Across this sample there are about 200,000 distinct CDR3 sequences, with around 70% seen only once. Around 27% of the sample is held by the ten biggest clonotypes.

The CDR3 goes from the cysteine to the phenylalanine over 14 residues. Just the 42-base CDR3 DNA is kept, in frame starting at base 1. For CDR1 and CDR2, the germline V gene lists MNHEY and SVGAGI. The sequence links TRBV6-5 to TRBJ1-5; 11 bases in the junction line up with TRBD1. Sequencing used lung tumor tissue. The TCR was taken from a man aged 60-69 years with non-small cell lung cancer. The nucleotide sequence reads TGTGCCAGCAGTCGGGACAGGGGGGGTCAGCCCCATCATTTT. It codes for CASSRDRGGQPHHF.